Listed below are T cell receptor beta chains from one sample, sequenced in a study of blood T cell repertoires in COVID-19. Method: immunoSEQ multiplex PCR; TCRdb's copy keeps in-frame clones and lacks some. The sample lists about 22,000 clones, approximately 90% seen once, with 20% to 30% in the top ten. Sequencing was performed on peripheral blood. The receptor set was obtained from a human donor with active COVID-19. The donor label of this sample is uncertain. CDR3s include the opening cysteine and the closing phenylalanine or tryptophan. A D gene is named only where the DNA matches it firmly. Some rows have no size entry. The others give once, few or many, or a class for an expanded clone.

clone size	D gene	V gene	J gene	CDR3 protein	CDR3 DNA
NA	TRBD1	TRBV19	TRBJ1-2	CASSIGSRGRGNGYTF	TGTGCCAGTAGTATAGGGAGCAGGGGGCGCGGGAATGGCTACACCTTC
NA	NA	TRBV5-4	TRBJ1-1	CASSPMPGSEAFF	TGTGCCAGCAGCCCGATGCCGGGATCTGAAGCTTTCTTT
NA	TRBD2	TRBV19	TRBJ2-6	CASSIVSGSFMGSGANVLTF	TGTGCCAGTAGTATAGTTAGCGGGAGTTTCATGGGCTCTGGGGCCAACGTCCTGACTTTC
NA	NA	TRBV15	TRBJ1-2	CATREGLNYGYTF	TGTGCCACCAGGGAGGGCCTGAACTATGGCTACACCTTC
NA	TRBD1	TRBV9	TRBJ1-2	CASSGRTGNGYTF	TGTGCCAGCAGCGGTAGGACAGGGAATGGCTACACCTTC
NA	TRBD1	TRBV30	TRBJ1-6	CACFRQGESSPLHF	TGTGCCTGCTTCCGACAGGGGGAGAGTTCACCCCTCCACTTT
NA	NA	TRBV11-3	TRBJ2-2	CASGSTGELFF	TGTGCCAGCGGGAGCACCGGGGAGCTGTTTTTT
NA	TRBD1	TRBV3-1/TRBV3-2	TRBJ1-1	CASSQVQGATEAFF	TGTGCCAGCAGCCAAGTACAGGGGGCAACTGAAGCTTTCTTT
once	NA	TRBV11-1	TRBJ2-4	CASSKGGDLNIQYF	TGTGCCAGCAGCAAAGGAGGGGACCTAAACATTCAGTACTTC
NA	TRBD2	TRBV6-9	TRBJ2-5	CASSYWGFRAGRWVAQYF	TGTGCCAGCAGTTATTGGGGGTTTCGAGCGGGGAGATGGGTGGCCCAGTACTTC
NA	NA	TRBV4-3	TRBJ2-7	CASSQDLSGRGYEQYF	TGCGCCAGCAGCCAAGATCTTTCTGGGAGAGGGTACGAGCAGTACTTC
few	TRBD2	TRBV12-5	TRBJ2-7	CASIRSSGSLEQYF	TGTGCTAGTATCCGTAGCAGCGGGAGCCTCGAGCAGTACTTC
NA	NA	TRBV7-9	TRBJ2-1	CASSFAQYNEQFF	TGTGCCAGCAGCTTTGCCCAGTACAATGAGCAGTTCTTC
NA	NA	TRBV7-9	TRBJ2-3	CASSLILIAVTDTQYF	TGTGCCAGCAGCTTAATCTTAATAGCGGTTACAGATACGCAGTATTTT
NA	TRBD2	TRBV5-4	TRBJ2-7	CASSLTSGTVYEQYF	TGTGCCAGCAGCCTGACTAGCGGGACGGTTTACGAGCAGTACTTC
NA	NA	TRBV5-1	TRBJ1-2	CASSLEQGGGYTF	TGCGCCAGCAGCTTGGAACAGGGTGGTGGCTACACCTTC
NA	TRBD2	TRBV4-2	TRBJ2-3	CASSQDAGATQYF	TGTGCCAGCAGCCAAGATGCGGGAGCTACGCAGTATTTT
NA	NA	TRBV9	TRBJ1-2	CASSPWTAANYGYTF	TGTGCCAGCAGCCCCTGGACAGCAGCTAACTATGGCTACACCTTC
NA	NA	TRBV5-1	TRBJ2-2	CASSLDGFDTGELFF	TGCGCCAGCAGCTTGGACGGTTTCGACACCGGGGAGCTGTTTTTT
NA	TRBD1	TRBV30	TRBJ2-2	CAWRTTGAGELFF	TGTGCCTGGAGAACCACAGGGGCCGGGGAGCTGTTTTTT
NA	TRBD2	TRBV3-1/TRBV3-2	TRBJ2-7	CASSPRLAGESEQYF	TGTGCCAGCAGCCCCCGGCTAGCGGGAGAATCGGAGCAGTACTTC
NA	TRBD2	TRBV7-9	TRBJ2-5	CASSVGTSGTPQETQYF	TGTGCCAGCAGCGTAGGGACTAGCGGGACTCCACAAGAGACCCAGTACTTC
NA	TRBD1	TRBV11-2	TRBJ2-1	CASSLGGTGVLDEQFF	TGTGCCAGCAGCTTAGGTGGGACAGGGGTCTTGGATGAGCAGTTCTTC
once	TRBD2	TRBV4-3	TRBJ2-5	CASSQVTAGGLETQYF	TGCGCCAGCAGCCAAGTAACAGCGGGAGGTTTGGAGACCCAGTACTTC
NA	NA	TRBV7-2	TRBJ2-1	CASSLSGYSYNEQFF	TGTGCCAGCAGCTTATCAGGGTACTCCTACAATGAGCAGTTCTTC
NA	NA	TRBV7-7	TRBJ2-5	CASSLERLGGPDQETQYF	TGTGCTAGCAGCTTAGAGCGCTTAGGCGGTCCTGACCAAGAGACCCAGTACTTC
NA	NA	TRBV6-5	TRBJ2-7	CASKETIDYEQYF	TGTGCCAGCAAAGAAACTATCGACTACGAGCAGTACTTC
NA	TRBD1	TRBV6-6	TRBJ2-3	CASSPRQGAQGTDTQYF	TGTGCCAGCAGTCCACGACAGGGGGCGCAAGGCACAGATACGCAGTATTTT